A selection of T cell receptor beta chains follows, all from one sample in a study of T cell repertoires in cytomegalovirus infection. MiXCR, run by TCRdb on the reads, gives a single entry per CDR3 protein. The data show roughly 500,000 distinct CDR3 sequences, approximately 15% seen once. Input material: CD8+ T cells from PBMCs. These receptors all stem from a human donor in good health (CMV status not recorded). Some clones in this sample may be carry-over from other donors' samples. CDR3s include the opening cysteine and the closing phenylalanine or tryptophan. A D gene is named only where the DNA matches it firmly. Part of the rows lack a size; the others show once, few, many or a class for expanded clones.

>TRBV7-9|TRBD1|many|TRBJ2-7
TGTGCCAGCAGCTTAGTTTGGGGGACAGCAACCTACGAGCAGTACTTC
CASSLVWGTATYEQYF
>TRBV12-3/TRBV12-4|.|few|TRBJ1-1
TGTGCCAGCAGTTTAGATGGGCAGGTGAACACTGAAGCTTTCTTT
CASSLDGQVNTEAFF
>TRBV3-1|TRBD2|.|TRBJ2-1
TGTGCCAGCAGCCGAGATCTTTCGAGCGGGAGGGGCAATGAGCAGTTCTTC
CASSRDLSSGRGNEQFF
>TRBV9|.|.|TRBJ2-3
TGTGCCAGCAGCCACCCCACCGCCAAAAACAGGGCTAGCACAGATACGCAGTATTTT
CASSHPTAKNRASTDTQYF
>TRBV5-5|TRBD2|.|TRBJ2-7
TGTGCCAGCAGCTTTACTATCCGGGAGGGCCTCTACGAGCAGTACTTC
CASSFTIREGLYEQYF
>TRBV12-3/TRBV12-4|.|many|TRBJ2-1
TGTGCCAGCAGGACTAGTTTCCAATACAATGAGCAGTTCTTC
CASRTSFQYNEQFF
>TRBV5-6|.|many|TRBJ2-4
TGTGCCAGCAGCCGACCGCCGGGTTTCAAAAACATTCAGTACTTC
CASSRPPGFKNIQYF
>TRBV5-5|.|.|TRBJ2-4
TGTGCCAGCAGGCCGTCTGAGAATATTCAGTACTTC
CASRPSENIQYF
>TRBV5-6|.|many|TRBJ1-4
TGTGCCAGCAGCGCCGGGGGCTTTGAAAAACTGTTTTTT
CASSAGGFEKLFF
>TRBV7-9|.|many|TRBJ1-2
TGTGCCAGCAGCTTAGGGCGCCCGGCTGAATATGGCTACACCTTC
CASSLGRPAEYGYTF
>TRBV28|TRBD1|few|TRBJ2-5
TGTGCCAGCAGTTCCCGGGACAGACCCAACCAAGAGACCCAGTACTTC
CASSSRDRPNQETQYF
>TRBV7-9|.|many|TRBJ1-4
TGTGCCAGCAGCCCCGCCTCAACTAATGAAAAACTGTTTTTT
CASSPASTNEKLFF
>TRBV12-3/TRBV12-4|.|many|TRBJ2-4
TGTGCCAGCAGCCCCAGCTCAGTTCGGTCTTTGGGCAAAAACATTCAGTACTTC
CASSPSSVRSLGKNIQYF
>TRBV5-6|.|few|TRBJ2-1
TGTGCCAGCAGCTTGGGGAGGTCAGGATATGAGCAGTTCTTC
CASSLGRSGYEQFF
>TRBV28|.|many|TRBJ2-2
TGTGCCAGCGAGGACACCGGGGAGCTGTTTTTT
CASEDTGELFF
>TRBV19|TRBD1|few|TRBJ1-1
TGTGCCAGTAGTACTCCCGGGACAGTTGTCGGAGCTTTCTTT
CASSTPGTVVGAFF
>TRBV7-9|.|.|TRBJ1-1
TGTGCCAGCAGACAGCAGAACACTGAAGCTTTCTTT
CASRQQNTEAFF
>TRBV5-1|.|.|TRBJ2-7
TGCGCCAGCAGCTTCTCAACCGGGACCTCCTACGAGCAGTACTTC
CASSFSTGTSYEQYF
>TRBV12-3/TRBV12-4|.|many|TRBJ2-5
TGTGCCAGCAGTTTGAGGCGCTTCGAGACCCAGTACTTC
CASSLRRFETQYF
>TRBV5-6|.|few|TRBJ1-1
TGTGCCAGCAGCTTGCCATATTACGACACTGAAGCTTTCTTT
CASSLPYYDTEAFF
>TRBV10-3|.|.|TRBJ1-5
TGTGCCATCAGTGAGTCACCTCAGCCCCAGCATTTT
CAISESPQPQHF
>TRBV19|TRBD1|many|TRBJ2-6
TGTGCCAGTAGTTCGGACAGGGAAGGTCTGTCTGGGGCCAACGTCCTGACTTTC
CASSSDREGLSGANVLTF
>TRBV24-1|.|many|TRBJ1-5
TGTGCCACCAGTGATGGCAGGGTTGGGAATCAGCCCCAGCATTTT
CATSDGRVGNQPQHF
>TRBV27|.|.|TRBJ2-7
TGTGCCAGCAGCACGAATCCTCGGGTGCTCGAGCAGTACTTC
CASSTNPRVLEQYF
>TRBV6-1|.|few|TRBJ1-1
TGTGCCAGCAGGGGGTTAGGGCTTGGGGATCGGACTGAAGCTTTCTTT
CASRGLGLGDRTEAFF
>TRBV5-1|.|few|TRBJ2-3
TGCGCCAGCAGCCTCGCCGACACAAACACAGATACGCAGTATTTT
CASSLADTNTDTQYF
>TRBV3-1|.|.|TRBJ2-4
TGTGCCAGCATCGACCGGGAATTGGACATTCAGTACTTC
CASIDRELDIQYF
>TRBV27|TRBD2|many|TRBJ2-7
TGTGCCAGCAGAGTTAGGGCGGCGGAGCGGGAGTCGTACGAGCAGTACTTC
CASRVRAAERESYEQYF
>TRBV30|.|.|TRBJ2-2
TGTGCCTGGACGGGGGTCGGCACCGGGGAGCTGTTTTTT
CAWTGVGTGELFF
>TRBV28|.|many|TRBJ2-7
TGTGCCAGCAGTTTATTTCAGGGGCCGTCCTACGAGCAGTACTTC
CASSLFQGPSYEQYF
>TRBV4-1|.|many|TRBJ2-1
TGCGCCAGCAGCCAAGGTCCTTTCGCGTTCTTC
CASSQGPFAFF
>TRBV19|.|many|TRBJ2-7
TGTGCCAGTAGTATAGGGGTCGGGGTATCCTACGAGCAGTACTTC
CASSIGVGVSYEQYF
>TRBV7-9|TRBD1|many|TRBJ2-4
TGTGCCAGCAGCTCCCAGGGACAGAGGGACATTCAGTACTTC
CASSSQGQRDIQYF
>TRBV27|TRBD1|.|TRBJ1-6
TGTGCCAGCAGCCTTACCGGCGGGACAGGGGGCGTGAATTCACCCCTCCACTTT
CASSLTGGTGGVNSPLHF
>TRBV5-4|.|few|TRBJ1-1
TGTGCCAGCAGCTACACGGGACAGAACACTGAAGCTTTCTTT
CASSYTGQNTEAFF
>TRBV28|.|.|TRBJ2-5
TGTGCCAGCAGTCCTACTTCCGGGACTCCGTACCAAGAGACCCAGTACTTC
CASSPTSGTPYQETQYF
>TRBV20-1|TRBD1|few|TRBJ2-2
TGCAGTGCTAGGCTGACAGGGGGCGGCACCGGGGAGCTGTTTTTT
CSARLTGGGTGELFF
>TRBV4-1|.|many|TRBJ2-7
TGCGCCAGCAGCCAAGAAACAGGGAGCTCCTACGAGCAGTACTTC
CASSQETGSSYEQYF
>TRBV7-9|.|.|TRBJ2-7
TGTGCCAGCAGCTTAAAGTCCTACGAGCAGTACTTC
CASSLKSYEQYF
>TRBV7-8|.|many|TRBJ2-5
TGTGCCAGCAGTTCACCGGGACTCCAAGAGACCCAGTACTTC
CASSSPGLQETQYF
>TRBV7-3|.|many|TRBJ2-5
TGTGCCAGCAGCTTAACAGGACCTGGGGAGACCCAGTACTTC
CASSLTGPGETQYF
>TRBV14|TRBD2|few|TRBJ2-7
TGTGCCAGCAGCCAAGGAACTAGCGGGGAGTACCCATCCTACGAGCAGTACTTC
CASSQGTSGEYPSYEQYF
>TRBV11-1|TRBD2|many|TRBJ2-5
TGTGCCAGCAGCTTACGGACTAGCCCCCGAGCGGGGCAAGAGACCCAGTACTTC
CASSLRTSPRAGQETQYF
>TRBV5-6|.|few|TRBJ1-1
TGTGCCAGCAGCTACGACGTTACCAACACTGAAGCTTTCTTT
CASSYDVTNTEAFF
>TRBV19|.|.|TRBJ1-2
TGTGCCAGTAGTATCCTAGGGGACCTCAACTATGGCTACACCTTC
CASSILGDLNYGYTF
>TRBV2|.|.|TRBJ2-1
TGTGCCAGCGCCCCCCCGAGCCTTTTCTCCTACAATGAGCAGTTCTTC
CASAPPSLFSYNEQFF
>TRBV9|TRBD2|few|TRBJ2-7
TGTGCCAGCAGCGTAGGCTCAGAGACCGGGACTAGCTTCTACGAGCAGTACTTC
CASSVGSETGTSFYEQYF
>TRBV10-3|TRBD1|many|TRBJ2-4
TGTGCCACCGGACAGGGGGGATACGACATTCAGTACTTC
CATGQGGYDIQYF
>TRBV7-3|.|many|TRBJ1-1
TGTGCCAGCAGCCACCGACGTAGTCTGAACACTGAAGCTTTCTTT
CASSHRRSLNTEAFF
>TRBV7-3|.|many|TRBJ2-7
TGTGCCAGCAGCTTAAGGACTACCATAACCTCTCTCGAGCAGTACTTC
CASSLRTTITSLEQYF
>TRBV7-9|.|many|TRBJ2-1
TGTGCCAGTATGGGGACACCAAACGGCAATGAGCAGTTCTTC
CASMGTPNGNEQFF
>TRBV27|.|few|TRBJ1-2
TGTGCCAGCAGTCCCTCGCCGACAGGCCGGTATGGCTACACCTTC
CASSPSPTGRYGYTF
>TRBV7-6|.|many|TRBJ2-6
TGTGCCAGCAGCTCCTTTACGGGGTCTGGGGCCAACGTCCTGACTTTC
CASSSFTGSGANVLTF
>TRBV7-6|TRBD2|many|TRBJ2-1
TGTGCCAGCAGCTTAGTGGCAGGGAGGGTGGATGAGCAGTTCTTC
CASSLVAGRVDEQFF
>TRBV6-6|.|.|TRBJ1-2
TGTGCCAGCAGTACTCAGGGGAATGGGTTTGGCTACACCTTC
CASSTQGNGFGYTF
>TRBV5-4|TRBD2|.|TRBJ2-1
TGTGCCAGCAGCGACCCCCCCCAGCGGGGGGGCGTAGATGAGCAGTTCTTC
CASSDPPQRGGVDEQFF
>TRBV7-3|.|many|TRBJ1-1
TGTGCCAGCAGCTGGGGACTGATGAACACTGAAGCTTTCTTT
CASSWGLMNTEAFF
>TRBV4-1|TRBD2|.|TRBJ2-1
TGCGCCAGCAGCCAACCGGGACTAGACAATGAGCAGTTCTTC
CASSQPGLDNEQFF